This is a list of T cell receptor beta chains from one sample in a study of shared clonotypes between healthy human individuals. Sequencing used immunoSEQ multiplex PCR; TCRdb keeps in-frame clones, though not all of them. The repertoire holds roughly 2,000,000 clones, with about 94% as singletons. What was sequenced was naive CD8+ T cells from PBMCs. The receptors derive from a man aged 18 to 30 in good health. Some clones in this sample may be carry-over from other donors' samples. Each CDR3 is given with its conserved first and last residue. Fields, in order: V gene, CDR3 length, J gene, clone size, D gene, CDR3 DNA, CDR3 protein. D genes are given only for firm matches. Size values are once, few and many counts, or a class for expanded clones, and some rows have none.

V gene: TRBV9
CDR3 length: 16
J gene: TRBJ2-1
clone size: NA
D gene: NA
CDR3 DNA: TGTGCCAGCAGCCCACCGGGGCGGGGCACTTACAATGAGCAGTTCTTC
CDR3 protein: CASSPPGRGTYNEQFF

V gene: TRBV27
CDR3 length: 14
J gene: TRBJ2-7
clone size: NA
D gene: NA
CDR3 DNA: TGTGCCAGCAGTTTATCGGGACGGTACTACGAGCAGTACTTC
CDR3 protein: CASSLSGRYYEQYF

V gene: TRBV28
CDR3 length: 15
J gene: TRBJ2-7
clone size: NA
D gene: TRBD2
CDR3 DNA: TGTGCCAGCAGTTTACCGACTAGCGGGAGTTTAGAGCAGTACTTC
CDR3 protein: CASSLPTSGSLEQYF

V gene: TRBV7-6
CDR3 length: 14
J gene: TRBJ2-7
clone size: NA
D gene: TRBD2
CDR3 DNA: TGTGCCAGCAGCTTAAATCCTAGCGGCTACGAGCAGTACTTC
CDR3 protein: CASSLNPSGYEQYF

V gene: TRBV7-2
CDR3 length: 14
J gene: TRBJ2-7
clone size: NA
D gene: TRBD2
CDR3 DNA: TGTGCCAGCAGCTTATGGCGGGAGGGCAACGAGCAGTACTTC
CDR3 protein: CASSLWREGNEQYF

V gene: TRBV27
CDR3 length: 13
J gene: TRBJ1-1
clone size: NA
D gene: NA
CDR3 DNA: TGTGCCAGCAGTTTTTCAGACAACTCAGAAGCTTTCTTT
CDR3 protein: CASSFSDNSEAFF

V gene: TRBV28
CDR3 length: 12
J gene: TRBJ2-2
clone size: NA
D gene: NA
CDR3 DNA: TGTGCCAGCAACAGGGTGGCCGGGGAGCTGTTTTTT
CDR3 protein: CASNRVAGELFF

V gene: TRBV19
CDR3 length: 15
J gene: TRBJ2-4
clone size: NA
D gene: TRBD1
CDR3 DNA: TGTGCCAGTAGTATAGGATCCGGGACAGAAAACATTCAGTACTTC
CDR3 protein: CASSIGSGTENIQYF

V gene: TRBV28
CDR3 length: 16
J gene: TRBJ2-5
clone size: once
D gene: NA
CDR3 DNA: TGTGCCAGCAGTTTCCGTCCTACAGGGACGGGAGAGACCCAGTACTTC
CDR3 protein: CASSFRPTGTGETQYF

V gene: TRBV27
CDR3 length: 17
J gene: TRBJ2-7
clone size: NA
D gene: TRBD2
CDR3 DNA: TGTGCCAGCAGTTTTATAGGCCGAACTAGCGGGAAAGACGAGCAGTACTTC
CDR3 protein: CASSFIGRTSGKDEQYF

V gene: TRBV6-5
CDR3 length: 15
J gene: TRBJ1-1
clone size: NA
D gene: TRBD1
CDR3 DNA: TGTGCCAGCAGTGGTTCGGACAGGGGGATCACTGAAGCTTTCTTT
CDR3 protein: CASSGSDRGITEAFF

V gene: TRBV27
CDR3 length: 12
J gene: TRBJ1-1
clone size: few
D gene: NA
CDR3 DNA: TGTGCCAGCAGTTTGGGAAACACTGAAGCTTTCTTT
CDR3 protein: CASSLGNTEAFF

V gene: TRBV27
CDR3 length: 16
J gene: TRBJ2-7
clone size: NA
D gene: TRBD2
CDR3 DNA: TGTGCCAGCAGTTTATCGACCGGACTAGTCTCCTACGAGCAGTACTTC
CDR3 protein: CASSLSTGLVSYEQYF

V gene: TRBV28
CDR3 length: 16
J gene: TRBJ2-3
clone size: NA
D gene: NA
CDR3 DNA: TGTGCCAGCAGCAAAAACCGGGACGGAGATGGGGATACGCAGTATTTT
CDR3 protein: CASSKNRDGDGDTQYF

V gene: TRBV29-1
CDR3 length: 14
J gene: TRBJ2-1
clone size: once
D gene: NA
CDR3 DNA: TGCAGCGTTGAAGAGGGAGGCCGAGGGAATGAGCAGTTCTTC
CDR3 protein: CSVEEGGRGNEQFF

V gene: TRBV9
CDR3 length: 14
J gene: TRBJ1-2
clone size: NA
D gene: NA
CDR3 DNA: TGTGCCAGCAGCCCCCGGACGGAATACTATGGCTACACCTTC
CDR3 protein: CASSPRTEYYGYTF

V gene: TRBV7-9
CDR3 length: 14
J gene: TRBJ1-5
clone size: once
D gene: TRBD1
CDR3 DNA: TGTGCCAGCAGCCGGGGACAGGGGAATCAGCCCCAGCATTTT
CDR3 protein: CASSRGQGNQPQHF

V gene: TRBV29-1
CDR3 length: 15
J gene: TRBJ2-6
clone size: NA
D gene: NA
CDR3 DNA: TGCAGCGTTGAAGATCCCGGGTCTGGGGCCAACGTCCTGACTTTC
CDR3 protein: CSVEDPGSGANVLTF

V gene: TRBV27
CDR3 length: 15
J gene: TRBJ2-7
clone size: NA
D gene: TRBD1
CDR3 DNA: TGTGCCAGCAGCCTGCGGGACAGGGAGAGGTACGAGCAGTACTTC
CDR3 protein: CASSLRDRERYEQYF

V gene: TRBV2
CDR3 length: 14
J gene: TRBJ2-7
clone size: NA
D gene: TRBD2
CDR3 DNA: TGTGCCAGCTTATACCTAGCGGGCTCCTACGAGCAGTACTTC
CDR3 protein: CASLYLAGSYEQYF

V gene: TRBV5-6
CDR3 length: 14
J gene: TRBJ1-4
clone size: NA
D gene: NA
CDR3 DNA: TGTGCCAGCAGCTTGGCGGCAGGGAATGAAAAACTGTTTTTT
CDR3 protein: CASSLAAGNEKLFF

V gene: TRBV7-2
CDR3 length: 15
J gene: TRBJ2-7
clone size: NA
D gene: NA
CDR3 DNA: TGTGCCAGCAGCTTAGTATCGGGGCCCTCCTACGAGCAGTACTTC
CDR3 protein: CASSLVSGPSYEQYF

V gene: TRBV6-6
CDR3 length: 15
J gene: TRBJ2-5
clone size: NA
D gene: TRBD1
CDR3 DNA: TGTGCCAGCCGCTTCGACAGGGGGCGCTGGGAGACCCAGTACTTC
CDR3 protein: CASRFDRGRWETQYF

V gene: TRBV7-9
CDR3 length: 16
J gene: TRBJ2-7
clone size: NA
D gene: TRBD2
CDR3 DNA: TGTGCCAGCAGCGAGGGCGGGGCTAGCGGCACCTACGAGCAGTACTTC
CDR3 protein: CASSEGGASGTYEQYF

V gene: TRBV29-1
CDR3 length: 15
J gene: TRBJ2-7
clone size: NA
D gene: NA
CDR3 DNA: TGCAGCGTCCTCCCCTACAGGGCCAACCATTACGAGCAGTACTTC
CDR3 protein: CSVLPYRANHYEQYF

V gene: TRBV29-1
CDR3 length: 14
J gene: TRBJ1-4
clone size: NA
D gene: NA
CDR3 DNA: TGCAGCGTTGTTATCTCGTCAACTAATGAAAAACTGTTTTTT
CDR3 protein: CSVVISSTNEKLFF

V gene: TRBV27
CDR3 length: 13
J gene: TRBJ2-7
clone size: NA
D gene: NA
CDR3 DNA: TGTGCCAGCATGACAGCGAGCTCCTACGAGCAGTACTTC
CDR3 protein: CASMTASSYEQYF

V gene: TRBV6-1
CDR3 length: 13
J gene: TRBJ1-1
clone size: NA
D gene: NA
CDR3 DNA: TGTGCCAGCACCGGACCAGGGCACACTGAAGCTTTCTTT
CDR3 protein: CASTGPGHTEAFF

V gene: TRBV28
CDR3 length: 13
J gene: TRBJ1-1
clone size: NA
D gene: TRBD1
CDR3 DNA: TGTGCCAGCAGCTTGTACAGGGGCACTGAAGCTTTCTTT
CDR3 protein: CASSLYRGTEAFF

V gene: TRBV19
CDR3 length: 14
J gene: TRBJ2-7
clone size: NA
D gene: NA
CDR3 DNA: TGTGCCAGTAGTATAAATACAGCATCCTACGAGCAGTACTTC
CDR3 protein: CASSINTASYEQYF

V gene: TRBV6-1
CDR3 length: 14
J gene: TRBJ1-5
clone size: NA
D gene: NA
CDR3 DNA: TGTGCCAGCAGTGAAGATTATAGCAATCAGCCCCAGCATTTT
CDR3 protein: CASSEDYSNQPQHF

V gene: TRBV27
CDR3 length: 14
J gene: TRBJ1-5
clone size: NA
D gene: NA
CDR3 DNA: TGTGCCAGCAGTCCGGACGGATACAATCAGCCCCAGCATTTT
CDR3 protein: CASSPDGYNQPQHF

V gene: TRBV29-1
CDR3 length: 12
J gene: TRBJ2-7
clone size: once
D gene: TRBD1
CDR3 DNA: TGCAGCTGCCTGACAGGGTCCTACGAGCAGTACTTC
CDR3 protein: CSCLTGSYEQYF

V gene: TRBV6-5
CDR3 length: 13
J gene: TRBJ1-2
clone size: NA
D gene: NA
CDR3 DNA: TGTGCCAGCGTTGGGGGAAGAGACTATGGCTACACCTTC
CDR3 protein: CASVGGRDYGYTF

V gene: TRBV27
CDR3 length: 15
J gene: TRBJ2-1
clone size: NA
D gene: TRBD2
CDR3 DNA: TGTGCCAGCAGTTTAGGTGCGGGAGCAGGGAATGAGCAGTTCTTC
CDR3 protein: CASSLGAGAGNEQFF

V gene: TRBV10-3
CDR3 length: 12
J gene: TRBJ1-4
clone size: NA
D gene: NA
CDR3 DNA: TGTGCCATCTCCGACGGGGGTGAAAAACTGTTTTTT
CDR3 protein: CAISDGGEKLFF

V gene: TRBV28
CDR3 length: 11
J gene: TRBJ1-1
clone size: NA
D gene: NA
CDR3 DNA: TGTGCCAGCCGGGAGAACACTGAAGCTTTCTTT
CDR3 protein: CASRENTEAFF

V gene: TRBV11-3
CDR3 length: 15
J gene: TRBJ2-1
clone size: once
D gene: TRBD2
CDR3 DNA: TGTGCCAGCAGCTCAACTAGCGGCCTATACAATGAGCAGTTCTTC
CDR3 protein: CASSSTSGLYNEQFF

V gene: TRBV11-1
CDR3 length: 15
J gene: TRBJ2-7
clone size: NA
D gene: TRBD2
CDR3 DNA: TGTGCCAGCAGCTCGGGACTAGCGGACTCCTACGAGCAGTACTTC
CDR3 protein: CASSSGLADSYEQYF

V gene: TRBV7-2
CDR3 length: 15
J gene: TRBJ2-7
clone size: NA
D gene: TRBD2
CDR3 DNA: TGTGCCAGCAGCCCTGGTGGACTAGCGGATTACGAGCAGTACTTC
CDR3 protein: CASSPGGLADYEQYF

V gene: TRBV6-1
CDR3 length: 14
J gene: TRBJ2-1
clone size: NA
D gene: NA
CDR3 DNA: TGTGCCAGCAGGCCGGGACTTTGGGTCTATGAGCAGTTCTTC
CDR3 protein: CASRPGLWVYEQFF

V gene: TRBV9
CDR3 length: 17
J gene: TRBJ2-1
clone size: NA
D gene: TRBD2
CDR3 DNA: TGTGCCAGCAGCTACCACGGACTAGCGGGAGGTGAAGATGAGCAGTTCTTC
CDR3 protein: CASSYHGLAGGEDEQFF

V gene: TRBV28
CDR3 length: 11
J gene: TRBJ2-7
clone size: NA
D gene: TRBD2
CDR3 DNA: TGTGCCTCGGGAGGCTCCTACGAGCAGTACTTC
CDR3 protein: CASGGSYEQYF

V gene: TRBV27
CDR3 length: 15
J gene: TRBJ2-7
clone size: NA
D gene: TRBD2
CDR3 DNA: TGTGCCAGCAGTTTATCAGCGGGAGGGACCTACGAGCAGTACTTC
CDR3 protein: CASSLSAGGTYEQYF